This TCR beta chain was captured in a study of T cells after posttransplantation cyclophosphamide. Points from the study as a whole: Blood and skin or GI T cell repertoires showed limited TRB overlap. Donor CD8+ memory clones often dominated recipient blood repertoires at later times. Recipient CMV seropositivity and CMV reactivation strongly tracked TRB clonality.

V gave up 3 bases and J gave up 4 bases, with 17 bases separating them. Per germline, CDR1 SGDLS and CDR2 YYNGEE. The CDR3 runs to 15 residues. On this clone itself: Its antigen is currently unknown.

Profiling relied on immunoSEQ multiplex PCR, and the TCRdb table lists in-frame clones only, not all of them. The sample has about 22,000 clones; less than 90% are singletons. Treatment was busulfan-fludarabine conditioning, a marrow graft, and cyclophosphamide on days +3 and +4. The V call is TRBV9, the J call TRBJ2-7, with D unclear. This sequence originates from a female patient younger than 45 who received an allogeneic stem cell transplant from an unrelated donor, was CMV-positive, and had no GVHD. The T cells may partly be graft donor cells. The material sequenced was PBMCs, taken after allogeneic stem cell transplant with posttransplant cyclophosphamide. The CDR3 coding sequence is TGTGCCAGCAGCGCCCCGGGTAGCTCTCCATACGAGCAGTACTTC. Residues: CASSAPGSSPYEQYF.